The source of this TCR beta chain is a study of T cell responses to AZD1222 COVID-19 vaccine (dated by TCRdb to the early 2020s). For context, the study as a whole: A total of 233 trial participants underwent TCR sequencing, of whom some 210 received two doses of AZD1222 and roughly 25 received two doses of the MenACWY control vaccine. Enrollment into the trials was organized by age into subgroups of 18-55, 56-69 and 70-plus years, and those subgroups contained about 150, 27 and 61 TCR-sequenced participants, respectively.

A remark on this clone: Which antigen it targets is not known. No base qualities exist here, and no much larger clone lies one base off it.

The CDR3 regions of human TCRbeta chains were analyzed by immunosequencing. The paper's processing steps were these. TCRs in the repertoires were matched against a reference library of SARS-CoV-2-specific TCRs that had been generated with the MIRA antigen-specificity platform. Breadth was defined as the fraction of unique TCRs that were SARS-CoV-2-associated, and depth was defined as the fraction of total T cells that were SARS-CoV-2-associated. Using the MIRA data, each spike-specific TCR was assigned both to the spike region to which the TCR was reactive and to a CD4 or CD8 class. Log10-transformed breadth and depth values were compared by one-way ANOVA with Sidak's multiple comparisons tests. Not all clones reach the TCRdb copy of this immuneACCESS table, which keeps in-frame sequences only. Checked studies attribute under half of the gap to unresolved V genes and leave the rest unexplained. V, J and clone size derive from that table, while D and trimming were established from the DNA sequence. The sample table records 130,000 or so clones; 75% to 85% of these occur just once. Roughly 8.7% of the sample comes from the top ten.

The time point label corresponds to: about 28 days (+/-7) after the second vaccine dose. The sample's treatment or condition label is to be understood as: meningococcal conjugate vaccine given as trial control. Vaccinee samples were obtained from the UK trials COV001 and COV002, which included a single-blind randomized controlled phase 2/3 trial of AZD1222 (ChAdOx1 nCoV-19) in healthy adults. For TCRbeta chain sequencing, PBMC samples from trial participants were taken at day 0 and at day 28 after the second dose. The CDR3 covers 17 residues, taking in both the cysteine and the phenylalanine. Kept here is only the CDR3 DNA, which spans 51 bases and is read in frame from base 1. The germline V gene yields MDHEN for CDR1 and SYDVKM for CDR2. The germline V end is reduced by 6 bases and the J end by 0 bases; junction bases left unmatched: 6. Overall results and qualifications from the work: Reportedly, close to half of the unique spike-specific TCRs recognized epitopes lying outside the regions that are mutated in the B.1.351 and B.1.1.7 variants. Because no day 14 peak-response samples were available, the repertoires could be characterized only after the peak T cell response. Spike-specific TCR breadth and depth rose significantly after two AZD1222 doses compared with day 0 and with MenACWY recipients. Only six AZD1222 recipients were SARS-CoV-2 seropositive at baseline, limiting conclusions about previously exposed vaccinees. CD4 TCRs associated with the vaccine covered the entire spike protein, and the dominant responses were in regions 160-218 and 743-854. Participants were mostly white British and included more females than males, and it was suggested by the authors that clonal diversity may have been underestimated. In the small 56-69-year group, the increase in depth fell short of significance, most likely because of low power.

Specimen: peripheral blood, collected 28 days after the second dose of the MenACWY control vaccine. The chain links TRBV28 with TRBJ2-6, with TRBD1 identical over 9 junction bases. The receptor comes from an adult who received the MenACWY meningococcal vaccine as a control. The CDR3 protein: CASSTGGPRSGANVLTF. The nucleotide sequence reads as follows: TGTGCCAGCAGCACAGGGGGCCCCCGCTCTGGGGCCAACGTCCTGACTTTC.